One sample yielded the 6 T cell receptor beta chains listed below, sequenced in a study of cytomegalovirus exposure and HLA in healthy donors. The PCR used 60 Vbeta and 13 Jbeta primers. Method: immunoSEQ multiplex PCR; TCRdb's copy keeps in-frame clones and lacks some. The sample lists roughly 160,000 clones, less than 85% occurring once. The source material was PBMCs. These receptors were collected from a man aged 60-69 years in good health and CMV-seronegative.

The rearrangement joins TRBV15 to TRBJ2-1; D is perhaps TRBD1 (7 bases). V was cut by 2 bases and J by 10 bases, with 18 bases left in between. The CDR3 contains 15 residues. Germline V CDR1 and CDR2: LNHNV, YYDKDF (reference sequence). CDR3 amino acids: CATSRRDRLEQEQFF. DNA of the CDR3: TGTGCCACCAGCAGAAGGGACAGACTAGAACAGGAGCAGTTCTTC.

The chain carries TRBV11-2 and TRBJ2-7; TRBD1 aligns across 8 bases. This CDR3 region has 14 residues. Losses at the gene ends were 3 bases for V and 4 bases for J; bases not matched to a gene: 5. Germline values: CDR1 SGHAT, CDR2 FQNNGV. The CDR3 spells CASSFQGAAYEQYF. The CDR3 DNA reads TGTGCCAGCAGCTTTCAGGGGGCGGCTTACGAGCAGTACTTC. The complete variable domain, with remaining parts taken from reference TRBV11-2 and TRBJ2-7, reads EAGVAQSPRYKIIEKRQSVAFWCNPISGHATLYWYQQILGQGPKLLIQFQNNGVVDDSQLPKDRFSAERLKGVDSTLKIQPAKLEDSAVYLCASSFQGAAYEQYFGPGTRLTVT.

This chain joins TRBV5-1 and TRBJ2-4; 10 bases align to TRBD2. The CDR3 loop spans 15 amino acids. Looked up from germline, CDR1 is SGHRS and CDR2 is YFSETQ. V shed 1 base, J shed 7 bases, and the junction held 5 bases outside the gene matches. Here the CDR3 DNA reads TGCGCCAGCAGCTTGTCCGTAGCGGGGGGCAACATTCAGTACTTC. Its protein is CASSLSVAGGNIQYF.

The V and J genes are TRBV10-3 and TRBJ2-1, with D uncertain. Germline V gene data show CDR1 as ENHRY and CDR2 as SYGVKD. The CDR3 has 14 residues. The V end was cut by 3 bases, the J end by 3 bases, with 9 bases between. As DNA, the CDR3 is TGTGCCATCAGTGACAGGCCCCTCTACAATGAGCAGTTCTTC. Translated, it gives CAISDRPLYNEQFF.

This clone turned up a few times. The genes are TRBV7-2 and TRBJ2-3; 13 bases fit TRBD2. This CDR3 has 17 amino acids. V lost 3 bases and J lost 6; bases outside the gene matches: 9. Per germline, CDR1 SGHTA and CDR2 FQGNSA. CDR3 nucleotides: TGTGCCAGCAGCTTGCCAACTAGCGGGGGGGCCTCCGATACGCAGTATTTT. It encodes CASSLPTSGGASDTQYF.

Concerning this clone: This same CDR3 is encoded by further DNA sequences in the sample. The J gene is TRBJ2-5, the V gene TRBV28, with 12 bases lining up with TRBD2. Germline loops: CDR1 MDHEN, CDR2 SYDVKM. Unmatched junction bases numbered 12, after V lost 5 bases and J lost 5 bases. The CDR3 spans 17 residues. CDR3 nucleotides: TGTGCCAGCAGTCCACTACTGACTAGCGGGAGCAGGGAGACCCAGTACTTC. Amino acids: CASSPLLTSGSRETQYF.